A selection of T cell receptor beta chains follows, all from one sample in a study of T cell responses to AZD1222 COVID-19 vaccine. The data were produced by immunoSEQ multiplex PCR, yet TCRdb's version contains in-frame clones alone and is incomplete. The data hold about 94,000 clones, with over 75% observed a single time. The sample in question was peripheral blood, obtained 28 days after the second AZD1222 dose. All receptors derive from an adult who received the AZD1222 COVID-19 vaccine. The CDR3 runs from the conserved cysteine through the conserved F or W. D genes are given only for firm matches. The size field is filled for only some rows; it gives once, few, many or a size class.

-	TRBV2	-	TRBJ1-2	TGTGCCAGCATGGACAGCCTTAACTATGGCTACACCTTC	CASMDSLNYGYTF
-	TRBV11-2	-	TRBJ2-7	TGTGCCAGCAGCACGATAAGGGATTTTCTCCACGAGCAGTACTTC	CASSTIRDFLHEQYF
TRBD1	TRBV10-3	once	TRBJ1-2	TGTGCCATCATGGACAGGGGAGGCGGCTACACCTTC	CAIMDRGGGYTF
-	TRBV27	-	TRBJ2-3	TGTGCCAGCAACAAGGGGGATACGCAGTATTTT	CASNKGDTQYF
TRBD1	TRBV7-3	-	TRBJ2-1	TGTGCCAGCGGGGAAACAGGGGGCTTCGACAATGAGCAGTTCTTC	CASGETGGFDNEQFF
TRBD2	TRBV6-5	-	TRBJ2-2	TGTGCCAGCAGTTACTCATGGGGGGGAGGCGGGGAGCTGTTTTTT	CASSYSWGGGGELFF
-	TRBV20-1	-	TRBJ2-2	TGCAGTGCTAGTTTCAGCCCGAACACCGGGGAGCTGTTTTTT	CSASFSPNTGELFF
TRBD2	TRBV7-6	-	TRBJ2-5	TGTGCCAGCAGCTTAGAGCCTCCCGGGAGGGCCGGGCAAGAGACCCAGTACTTC	CASSLEPPGRAGQETQYF
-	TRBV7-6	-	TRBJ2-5	TGTGCCAGCAGCATCGGGACAATTCGGGAGACCCAGTACTTC	CASSIGTIRETQYF
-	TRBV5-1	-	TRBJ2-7	TGCGCCTCCTCCCTAGGTGGTCCCTACGAGCAGTACTTC	CASSLGGPYEQYF
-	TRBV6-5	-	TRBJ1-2	TGTGCCAGCAGTTACTTAAGGGGTAAATACTATGGCTACACCTTC	CASSYLRGKYYGYTF
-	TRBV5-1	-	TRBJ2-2	TGCGCCAGCAGCAAAGACCCGAACACCGGGGAGCTGTTTTTT	CASSKDPNTGELFF
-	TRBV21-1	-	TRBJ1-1	TGTGCCAGCAGCAGGGGCGCCAAAGGCACTGAAGCTTTCTTT	CASSRGAKGTEAFF
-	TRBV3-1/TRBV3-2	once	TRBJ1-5	TGTGCCAGCAGCCAAGTGCCAAGGGCCCCCCAGCCCCAGCATTTT	CASSQVPRAPQPQHF
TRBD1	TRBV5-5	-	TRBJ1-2	TGTGCCAGCGGAATACAGGGGGAGAGAGATGGCTACACCTTC	CASGIQGERDGYTF
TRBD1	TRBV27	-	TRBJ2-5	TGTGCCAGCAGTTCGACATGGACAGGGCTACAAGAGACCCAGTACTTC	CASSSTWTGLQETQYF
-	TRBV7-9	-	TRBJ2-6	TGTGCCAGCAGCTTAGACGGCAGCTCTGGGGCCAACGTCCTGACTTTC	CASSLDGSSGANVLTF
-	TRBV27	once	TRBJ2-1	TGTGCCAGCACCAGAGGGAGCTCCTACAATGAGCAGTTCTTC	CASTRGSSYNEQFF
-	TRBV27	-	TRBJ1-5	TGTGCCAGCAGGATGGGAGCCAGCAATCAGCCCCAGCATTTT	CASRMGASNQPQHF
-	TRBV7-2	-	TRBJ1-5	TGTGCCAGCAGCTTAGTTCACGCAGGAAATCAGCCCCAGCATTTT	CASSLVHAGNQPQHF
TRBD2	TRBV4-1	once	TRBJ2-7	TGCGCCAGCAGCCTATTAAATAGCGGGAGAGGGTACGAGCAGTACTTC	CASSLLNSGRGYEQYF
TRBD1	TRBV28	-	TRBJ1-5	TGTGCCAGCAGTTTGCTTCGGACAGGGGGATATCAGCCCCAGCATTTT	CASSLLRTGGYQPQHF
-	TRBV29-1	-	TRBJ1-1	TGCAGCGTTACCGGCCCATTGAACACTGAAGCTTTCTTT	CSVTGPLNTEAFF
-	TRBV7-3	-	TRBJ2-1	TGTGCCAGCAGCCCCACTAGCACCAGGGGGTATGAGCAGTTCTTC	CASSPTSTRGYEQFF
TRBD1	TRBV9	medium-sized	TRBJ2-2	TGTGCCAGTCGACTCACAGGGGGGAACACCGGGGAGCTGTTTTTT	CASRLTGGNTGELFF
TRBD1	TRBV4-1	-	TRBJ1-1	TGCGCCAGCAGCGAAGACAGGGACACTGAAGCTTTCTTT	CASSEDRDTEAFF
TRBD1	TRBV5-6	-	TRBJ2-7	TGTGCCAGCAGCTTTGGGACAGGCGGATACGAGCAGTACTTC	CASSFGTGGYEQYF